The T cell receptor beta chain under discussion was sequenced for a study of siplizumab effects on memory and regulatory T cells. Notes on this clone: The antigen remains undetermined.

Study results and caveats: Proliferating CD4+ or CD8+ clones, roughly 75-95% of them, lacked an assignable naive or memory phenotype. Proliferating Tregs in siplizumab cultures were never verified as suppressive. It seemed that naive T cells were more diverse than memory cells and were major contributors to the alloresponse. Of the alloreactive clones, only a minor fraction mapped to unstimulated subsets.

Here immunoSEQ multiplex PCR was the method, and the copy in TCRdb shows in-frame clones only, minus some. The table lists 90,000 to 110,000 clones, 85% to 95% of them singletons. This receptor was identified in a human donor in good health. The sample consisted of CD4+ T cells sorted from blood.

In nucleotides, the CDR3 is TGTGCCAGCAGCGTAGGCTCGAGGCGGGGTTATGATACGCAGTATTTT. This sequence encodes CASSVGSRRGYDTQYF. This sequence joins TRBV9 and TRBJ2-3; D perhaps matches TRBD2 (6 bases). Trimming removed 0 bases at V and 6 bases at J, with 17 bases between. The CDR3 covers 16 residues. Per germline, CDR1 SGDLS and CDR2 YYNGEE.